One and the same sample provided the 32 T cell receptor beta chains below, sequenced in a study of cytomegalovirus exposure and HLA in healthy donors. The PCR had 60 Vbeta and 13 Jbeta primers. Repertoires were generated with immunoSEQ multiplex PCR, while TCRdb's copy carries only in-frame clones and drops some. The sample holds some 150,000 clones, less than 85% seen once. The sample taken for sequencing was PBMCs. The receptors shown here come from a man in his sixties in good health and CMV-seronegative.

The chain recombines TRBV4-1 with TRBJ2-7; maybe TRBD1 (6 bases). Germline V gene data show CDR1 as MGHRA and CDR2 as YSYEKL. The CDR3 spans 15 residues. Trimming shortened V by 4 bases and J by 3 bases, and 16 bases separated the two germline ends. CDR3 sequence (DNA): TGCGCCAGCAGCCTGGGGGTGCAGGGGAACTACGAGCAGTACTTC. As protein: CASSLGVQGNYEQYF.

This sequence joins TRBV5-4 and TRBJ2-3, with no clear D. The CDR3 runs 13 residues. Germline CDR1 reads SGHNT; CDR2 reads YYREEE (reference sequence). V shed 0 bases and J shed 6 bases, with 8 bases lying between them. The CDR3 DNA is TGTGCCAGCAGCTTGGACTCCGGTGATACGCAGTATTTT. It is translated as CASSLDSGDTQYF. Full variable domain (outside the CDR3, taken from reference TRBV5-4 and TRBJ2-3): ETGVTQSPTHLIKTRGQQVTLRCSSQSGHNTVSWYQQALGQGPQFIFQYYREEENGRGNFPPRFSGLQFPNYSSELNVNALELDDSALYLCASSLDSGDTQYFGPGTRLTVL.

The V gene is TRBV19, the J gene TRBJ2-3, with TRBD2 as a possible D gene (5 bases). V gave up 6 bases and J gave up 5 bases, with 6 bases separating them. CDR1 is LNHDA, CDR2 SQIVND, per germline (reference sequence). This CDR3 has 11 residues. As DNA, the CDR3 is TGTGCCAGTAGAGCGGTAGATACGCAGTATTTT. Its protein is CASRAVDTQYF.

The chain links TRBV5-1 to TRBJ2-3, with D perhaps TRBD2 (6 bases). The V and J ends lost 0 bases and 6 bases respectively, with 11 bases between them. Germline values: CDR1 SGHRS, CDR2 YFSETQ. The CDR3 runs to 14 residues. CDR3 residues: CASSLAGGLDTQYF. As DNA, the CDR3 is TGCGCCAGCAGCTTGGCCGGAGGGCTCGATACGCAGTATTTT.

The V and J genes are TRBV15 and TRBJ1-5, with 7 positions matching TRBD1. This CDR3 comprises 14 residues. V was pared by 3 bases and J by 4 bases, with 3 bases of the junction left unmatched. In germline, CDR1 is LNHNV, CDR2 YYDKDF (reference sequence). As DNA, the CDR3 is TGTGCCACCAGCAGGGAGGACAGGAATCAGCCCCAGCATTTT. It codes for CATSREDRNQPQHF.

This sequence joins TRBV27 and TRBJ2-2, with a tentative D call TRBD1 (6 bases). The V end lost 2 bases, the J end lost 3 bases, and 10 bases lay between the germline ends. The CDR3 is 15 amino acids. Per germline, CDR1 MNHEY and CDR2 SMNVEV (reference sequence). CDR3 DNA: TGTGCCAGCAGTTTAACCGGGACATACACCGGGGAGCTGTTTTTT. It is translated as CASSLTGTYTGELFF.

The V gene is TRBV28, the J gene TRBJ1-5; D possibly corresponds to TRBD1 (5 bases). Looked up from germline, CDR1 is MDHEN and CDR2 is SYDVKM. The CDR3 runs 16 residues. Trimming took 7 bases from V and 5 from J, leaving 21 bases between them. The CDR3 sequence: CASKTVLMGQDQPQHF. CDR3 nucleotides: TGTGCCAGCAAAACCGTCCTGATGGGGCAGGATCAGCCCCAGCATTTT. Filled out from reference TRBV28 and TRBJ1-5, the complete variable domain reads DVKVTQSSRYLVKRTGEKVFLECVQDMDHENMFWYRQDPGLGLRLIYFSYDVKMKEKGDIPEGYSVSREKKERFSLILESASTNQTSMYLCASKTVLMGQDQPQHFGDGTRLSIL.

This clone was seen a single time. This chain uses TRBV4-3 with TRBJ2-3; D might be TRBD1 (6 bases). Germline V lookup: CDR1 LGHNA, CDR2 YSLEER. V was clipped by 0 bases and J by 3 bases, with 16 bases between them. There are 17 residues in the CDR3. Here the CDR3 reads CASSQDVGVQGTDTQYF. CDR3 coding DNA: TGCGCCAGCAGCCAAGATGTGGGGGTTCAGGGGACAGATACGCAGTATTTT.

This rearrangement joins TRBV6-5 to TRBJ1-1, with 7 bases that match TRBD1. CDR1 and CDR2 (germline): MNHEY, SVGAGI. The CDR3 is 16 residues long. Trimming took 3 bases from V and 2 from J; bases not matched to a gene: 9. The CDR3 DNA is TGTGCCAGCAGTTATGCAGATGAGGGGGCCAACACTGAAGCTTTCTTT. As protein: CASSYADEGANTEAFF.

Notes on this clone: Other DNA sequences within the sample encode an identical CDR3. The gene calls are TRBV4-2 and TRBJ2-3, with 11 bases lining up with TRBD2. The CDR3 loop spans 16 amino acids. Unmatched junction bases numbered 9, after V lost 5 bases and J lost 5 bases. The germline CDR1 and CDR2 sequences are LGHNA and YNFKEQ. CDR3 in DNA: TGTGCCAGCAGCTTAAGACTAGCGGGGCCCTTAGATACGCAGTATTTT. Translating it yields CASSLRLAGPLDTQYF.

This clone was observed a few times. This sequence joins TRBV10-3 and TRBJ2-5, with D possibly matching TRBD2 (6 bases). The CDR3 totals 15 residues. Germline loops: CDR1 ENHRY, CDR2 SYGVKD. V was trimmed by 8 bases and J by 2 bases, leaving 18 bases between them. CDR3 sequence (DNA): TGTGCCATCCGCCGCGGAGGGAGCTCTCAAGAGACCCAGTACTTC. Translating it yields CAIRRGGSSQETQYF.

CDR3 sequence (DNA): TGTGCCAGCAGCTTGGGGCGGGGAGTTGACAAAAACATTCAGTACTTC. Protein sequence: CASSLGRGVDKNIQYF. This chain joins TRBV5-4 and TRBJ2-4; D might be TRBD2 (6 bases). CDR3 size: 16 residues. Germline-derived CDR1 and CDR2 are SGHNT and YYREEE (reference sequence). V was pared by 0 bases and J by 3 bases, with 13 bases between.

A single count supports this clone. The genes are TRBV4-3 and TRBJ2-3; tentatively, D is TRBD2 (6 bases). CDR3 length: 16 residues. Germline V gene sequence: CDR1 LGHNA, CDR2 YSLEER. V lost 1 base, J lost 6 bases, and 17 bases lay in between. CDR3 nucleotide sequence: TGCGCCAGCAGCCAAGGGGGAGGATATCTCCGGGATACGCAGTATTTT. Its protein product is CASSQGGGYLRDTQYF.

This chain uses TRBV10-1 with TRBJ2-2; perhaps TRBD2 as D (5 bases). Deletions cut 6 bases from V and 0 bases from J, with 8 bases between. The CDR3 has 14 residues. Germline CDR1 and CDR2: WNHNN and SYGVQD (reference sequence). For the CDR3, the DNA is TGCGCCAGCAGCGGGGATGCGAACACCGGGGAGCTGTTTTTT. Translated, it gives CASSGDANTGELFF.

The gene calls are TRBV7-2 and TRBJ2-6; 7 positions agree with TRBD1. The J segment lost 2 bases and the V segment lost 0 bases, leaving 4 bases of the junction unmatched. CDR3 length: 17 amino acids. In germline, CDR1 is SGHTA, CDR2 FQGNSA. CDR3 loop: CASSLARGQAGANVLTF. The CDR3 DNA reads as TGTGCCAGCAGCTTAGCGAGGGGGCAAGCTGGGGCCAACGTCCTGACTTTC.

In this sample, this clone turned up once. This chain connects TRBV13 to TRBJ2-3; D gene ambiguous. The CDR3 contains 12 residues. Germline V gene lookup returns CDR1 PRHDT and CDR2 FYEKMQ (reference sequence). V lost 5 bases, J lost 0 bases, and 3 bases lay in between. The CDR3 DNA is TGTGCCAGCAGCACTAGCACAGATACGCAGTATTTT. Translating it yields CASSTSTDTQYF.

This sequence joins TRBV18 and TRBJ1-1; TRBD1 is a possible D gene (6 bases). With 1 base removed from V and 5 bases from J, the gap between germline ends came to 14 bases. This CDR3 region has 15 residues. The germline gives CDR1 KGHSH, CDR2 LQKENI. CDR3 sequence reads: CASSPRGGENTEAFF. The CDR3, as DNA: TGTGCCAGCTCACCACGGGGGGGCGAAAATACTGAAGCTTTCTTT. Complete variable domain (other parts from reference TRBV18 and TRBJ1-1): NAGVMQNPRHLVRRRGQEARLRCSPMKGHSHVYWYRQLPEEGLKFMVYLQKENIIDESGMPKERFSAEFPKEGPSILRIQQVVRGDSAAYFCASSPRGGENTEAFFGQGTRLTVV.

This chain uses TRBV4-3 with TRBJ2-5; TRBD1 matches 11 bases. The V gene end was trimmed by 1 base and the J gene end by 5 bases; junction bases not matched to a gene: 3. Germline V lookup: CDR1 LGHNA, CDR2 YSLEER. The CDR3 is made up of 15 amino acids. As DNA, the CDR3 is TGCGCCAGCAGCCAAGCCGGGACAGGGGGGGAGACCCAGTACTTC. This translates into CASSQAGTGGETQYF.

This CDR3 is CASRVTGDSNQPQHF. The CDR3 nucleotides are TGTGCCAGCAGAGTCACAGGGGATAGCAATCAGCCCCAGCATTTT. The gene calls are TRBV6-5 and TRBJ1-5; 7 bases line up with TRBD1. Germline trimming cut 6 bases from V and 0 bases from J; bases unmatched to any gene: 5. Per the germline V gene, CDR1 is MNHEY and CDR2 is SVGAGI. The CDR3 covers 15 residues.

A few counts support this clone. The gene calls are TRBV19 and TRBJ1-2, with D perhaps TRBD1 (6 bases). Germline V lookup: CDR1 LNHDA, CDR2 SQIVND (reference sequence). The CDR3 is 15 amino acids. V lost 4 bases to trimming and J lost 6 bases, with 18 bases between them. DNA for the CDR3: TGTGCCAGTAGTACACACAGGGCGTTGGTGGATGGCTACACCTTC. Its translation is CASSTHRALVDGYTF.

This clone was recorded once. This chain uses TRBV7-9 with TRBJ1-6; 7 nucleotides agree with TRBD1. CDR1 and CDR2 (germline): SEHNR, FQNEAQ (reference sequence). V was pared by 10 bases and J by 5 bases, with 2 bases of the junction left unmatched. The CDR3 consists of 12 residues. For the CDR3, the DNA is TGTGCCACCGGACAGGATAATTCACCCCTCCACTTT. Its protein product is CATGQDNSPLHF.

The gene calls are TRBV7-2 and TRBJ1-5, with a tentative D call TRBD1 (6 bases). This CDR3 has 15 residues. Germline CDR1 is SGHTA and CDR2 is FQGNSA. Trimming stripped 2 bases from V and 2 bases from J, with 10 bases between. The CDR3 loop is CASSLSPGGNQPQHF. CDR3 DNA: TGTGCCAGCAGCTTATCTCCAGGGGGCAATCAGCCCCAGCATTTT.

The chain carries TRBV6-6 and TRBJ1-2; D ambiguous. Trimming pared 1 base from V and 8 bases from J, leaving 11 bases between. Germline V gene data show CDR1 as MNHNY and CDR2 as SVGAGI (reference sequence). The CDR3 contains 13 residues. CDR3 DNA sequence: TGTGCCAGCAGTTACTATGGGCAGATCGGCTACACCTTC. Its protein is CASSYYGQIGYTF.

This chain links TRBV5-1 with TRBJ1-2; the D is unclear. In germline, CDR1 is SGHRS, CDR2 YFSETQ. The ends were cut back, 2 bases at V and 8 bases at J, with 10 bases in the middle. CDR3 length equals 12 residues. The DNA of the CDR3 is TGCGCCAGCAGCTTAAGTGCGGAGGGCTACACCTTC. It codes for CASSLSAEGYTF. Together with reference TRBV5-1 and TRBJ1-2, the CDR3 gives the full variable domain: KAGVTQTPRYLIKTRGQQVTLSCSPISGHRSVSWYQQTPGQGLQFLFEYFSETQRNKGNFPGRFSGRQFSNSRSEMNVSTLELGDSALYLCASSLSAEGYTFGSGTRLTVV.

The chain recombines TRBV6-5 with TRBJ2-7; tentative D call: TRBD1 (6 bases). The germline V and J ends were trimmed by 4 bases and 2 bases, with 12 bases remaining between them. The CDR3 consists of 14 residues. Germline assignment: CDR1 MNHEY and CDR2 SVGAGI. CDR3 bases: TGTGCCAGCAGTTTGGGACAAGTACCCTACGAGCAGTACTTC. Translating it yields CASSLGQVPYEQYF.

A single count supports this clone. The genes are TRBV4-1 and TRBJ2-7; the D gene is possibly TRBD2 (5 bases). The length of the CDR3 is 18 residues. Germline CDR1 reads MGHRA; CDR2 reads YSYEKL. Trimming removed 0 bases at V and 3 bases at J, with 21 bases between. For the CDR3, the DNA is TGCGCCAGCAGCCAAGATGCGGGCAACCCGAATCGAGACTACGAGCAGTACTTC. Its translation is CASSQDAGNPNRDYEQYF.

CDR3 sequence: CASSPLGGSAEAFF. CDR3 DNA: TGTGCCAGCTCACCACTGGGGGGATCCGCTGAAGCTTTCTTT. The chain joins TRBV18 to TRBJ1-1; TRBD1 is a possible D gene (5 bases). The CDR3 consists of 14 residues. Germline-derived CDR1 and CDR2 are KGHSH and LQKENI. V shed 1 base and J shed 6 bases, with 12 bases lying between them.

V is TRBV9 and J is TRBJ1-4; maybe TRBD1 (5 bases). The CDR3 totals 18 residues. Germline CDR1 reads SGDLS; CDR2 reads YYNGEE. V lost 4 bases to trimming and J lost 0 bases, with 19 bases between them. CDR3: CASSTRDSPPPTNEKLFF. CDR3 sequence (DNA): TGTGCCAGCAGCACCCGGGACTCCCCCCCGCCAACTAATGAAAAACTGTTTTTT.

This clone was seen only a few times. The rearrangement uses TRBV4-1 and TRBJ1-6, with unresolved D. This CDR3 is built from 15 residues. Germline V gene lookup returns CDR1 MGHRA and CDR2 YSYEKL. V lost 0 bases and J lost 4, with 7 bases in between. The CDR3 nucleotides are TGCGCCAGCAGCCAAGACCCGGGGTATAATTCACCCCTCCACTTT. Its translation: CASSQDPGYNSPLHF.

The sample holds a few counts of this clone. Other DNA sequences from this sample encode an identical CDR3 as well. CDR3 nucleotide sequence: TGTGCCAGCAGCTTAAGTGGCAGATACAATGAGCAGTTCTTC. As protein: CASSLSGRYNEQFF. J is TRBJ2-1 and V is TRBV7-8, with D uncertain. This CDR3 has 14 residues. The V end lost 2 bases, the J end lost 4 bases, and 9 bases lay between the germline ends. From germline, CDR1 is SGHVS and CDR2 FQNEAQ.

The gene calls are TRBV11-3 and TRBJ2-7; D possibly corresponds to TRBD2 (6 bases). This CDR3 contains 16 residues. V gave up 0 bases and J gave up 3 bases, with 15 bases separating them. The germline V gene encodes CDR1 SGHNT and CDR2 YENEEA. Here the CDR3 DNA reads TGTGCCAGCAGCTTAGATATCGAGCGGGCCTTCTACGAGCAGTACTTC. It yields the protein CASSLDIERAFYEQYF.

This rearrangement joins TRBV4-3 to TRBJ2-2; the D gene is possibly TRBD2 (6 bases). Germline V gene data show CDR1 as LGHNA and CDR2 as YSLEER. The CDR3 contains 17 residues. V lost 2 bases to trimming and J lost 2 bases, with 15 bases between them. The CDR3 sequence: CASSQPQLSGNTGELFF. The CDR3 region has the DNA TGCGCCAGCAGCCAACCTCAGCTTAGCGGAAACACCGGGGAGCTGTTTTTT.